The 9 T cell receptor beta chains reported below all come from one sample, sequenced in a study of radiation and T cells in renal cell carcinoma (TCRdb year 2020). Library prep was done by the immunoSEQ multiplex PCR assay. This immuneACCESS table, as held by TCRdb, lists in-frame sequences with V and J called but not all clones. Of the missing ones, under half trace to an unresolved V gene in checked studies; the others have no known cause. The sample yields about 130,000 clones; 88% were counted once. The top ten constitute 4.5% to 7.5% of the sample. Explained via the paper, the time point label denotes: blood 2 weeks post-SBRT. This specimen's treatment or condition label, per the study, means: 15 Gy SBRT to primary tumor, nephrectomy 4 weeks later. Material: blood, obtained from a patient whose treatment included radiotherapy and nephrectomy. The source is a woman aged 70-85 years with renal cell carcinoma.

A single count supports this clone. The rearrangement uses TRBV18 and TRBJ1-3; no definite D call. Between the trimmed V and J ends, which lost 4 bases and 8 bases, there was a span of 6 bases. This CDR3 is built from 11 residues. CDR1 is KGHSH, CDR2 LQKENI, per germline. The CDR3 coding sequence is TGTGCCAGCTCACTCACGGACACCATATATTTT. It specifies CASSLTDTIYF.

This rearrangement joins TRBV15 to TRBJ2-4; 8 bases agree with TRBD1. Losses at the gene ends were 0 bases for V and 0 bases for J; bases not matched to a gene: 4. The CDR3 spans 17 residues. Germline V lookup: CDR1 LNHNV, CDR2 YYDKDF (reference sequence). The CDR3 here is CATSRDGDRLAKNIQYF. DNA of the CDR3: TGTGCCACCAGCAGAGATGGGGACAGGTTAGCCAAAAACATTCAGTACTTC.

The chain has TRBV4-1 and TRBJ2-3; 9 nucleotides align to TRBD2. Losses at the gene ends were 4 bases for V and 4 bases for J; bases not matched to a gene: 6. Per the germline V gene, CDR1 is MGHRA and CDR2 is YSYEKL. The CDR3 loop spans 15 amino acids. The CDR3 region has the DNA TGCGCCAGCAGCCTAGATGGGACTAGCCCAGATACGCAGTATTTT. It is translated as CASSLDGTSPDTQYF.

The chain is built from TRBV19 and TRBJ2-1, with D unresolved. This CDR3 comprises 12 residues. Germline V lookup: CDR1 LNHDA, CDR2 SQIVND (reference sequence). Trimming shortened V by 3 bases and J by 8 bases, and 8 bases separated the two germline ends. CDR3 loop: CASSITGYEQFF. CDR3 nucleotide sequence: TGTGCCAGTAGTATTACGGGCTATGAGCAGTTCTTC.

Concerning this clone: Within the sample, other DNA sequences also encode this same CDR3. The chain joins TRBV2 to TRBJ2-7; D unresolved. V shed 2 bases and J shed 5 bases, with 4 bases lying between them. Germline V gene lookup returns CDR1 SNHLY and CDR2 FYNNEI. The length of the CDR3 is 11 residues. The CDR3 loop is CASSESHEQYF. The CDR3 DNA reads TGTGCCAGCAGTGAATCCCACGAGCAGTACTTC.

This clone has a handful of counts. The chain uses TRBV19 and TRBJ1-5; a weak D match, TRBD1 (6 bases). Germline V gene sequence: CDR1 LNHDA, CDR2 SQIVND (reference sequence). Between the trimmed V and J ends, which lost 5 bases and 4 bases, there was a span of 12 bases. There are 14 residues in the CDR3. The CDR3, as DNA: TGTGCCAGTAGTTGGGGGCGGGGGAATCAGCCCCAGCATTTT. As protein: CASSWGRGNQPQHF. Full variable domain (remainder filled in from reference TRBV19 and TRBJ1-5): DGGITQSPKYLFRKEGQNVTLSCEQNLNHDAMYWYRQDPGQGLRLIYYSQIVNDFQKGDIAEGYSVSREKKESFPLTVTSAQKNPTAFYLCASSWGRGNQPQHFGDGTRLSIL.

This clone has just a few counts. The chain joins TRBV4-2 to TRBJ1-6, with 11 bases that match TRBD1. This CDR3 is built from 15 residues. Germline CDR1 LGHNA, CDR2 YNFKEQ. The V segment lost 3 bases and the J segment 5 bases; nucleotides outside the gene matches: 0. The CDR3 is CASSQGQGDNSPLHF. DNA of the CDR3: TGTGCCAGCAGCCAGGGACAGGGGGATAATTCACCCCTCCACTTT.

V usage is TRBV18 and J usage is TRBJ2-6; D may be TRBD1 (6 bases). Germline V gene data show CDR1 as KGHSH and CDR2 as LQKENI. The CDR3 has 17 amino acids. The V end lost 2 bases, the J end lost 2 bases, and 13 bases lay between the germline ends. CDR3 residues: CASSPLGQTPGANVLTF. The CDR3 DNA reads TGTGCCAGCTCACCATTAGGACAGACCCCTGGGGCCAACGTCCTGACTTTC.

The chain uses TRBV7-2 and TRBJ2-7; perhaps TRBD1 as D (5 bases). CDR1 SGHTA and CDR2 FQGNSA come from the germline V gene. The V end lost 5 bases, the J end lost 7 bases, and 21 bases lay between the germline ends. The CDR3 runs 15 residues. In DNA, the CDR3 is TGTGCCAGCAGCCCTCCAGGGTCTCTGGCTTGGGAGCAGTACTTC. Its protein is CASSPPGSLAWEQYF.